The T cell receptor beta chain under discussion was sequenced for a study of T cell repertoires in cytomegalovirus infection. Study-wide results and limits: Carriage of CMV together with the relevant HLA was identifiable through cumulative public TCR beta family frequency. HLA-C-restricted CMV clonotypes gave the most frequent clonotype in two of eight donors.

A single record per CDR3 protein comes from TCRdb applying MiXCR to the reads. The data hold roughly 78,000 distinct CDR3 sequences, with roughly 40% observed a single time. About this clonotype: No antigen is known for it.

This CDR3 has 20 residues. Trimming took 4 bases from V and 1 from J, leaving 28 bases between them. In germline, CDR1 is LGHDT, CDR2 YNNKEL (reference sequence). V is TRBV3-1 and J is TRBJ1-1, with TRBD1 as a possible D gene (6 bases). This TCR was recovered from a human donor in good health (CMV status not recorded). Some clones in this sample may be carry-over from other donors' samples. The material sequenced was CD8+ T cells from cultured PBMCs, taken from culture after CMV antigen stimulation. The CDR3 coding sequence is TGTGCCAGCAGCCGAGGCCGTCCTCGGGACATCCCTGGACGGAACACTGAAGCTTTCTTT. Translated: CASSRGRPRDIPGRNTEAFF. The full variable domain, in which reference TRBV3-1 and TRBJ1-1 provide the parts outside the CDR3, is DTAVSQTPKYLVTQMGNDKSIKCEQNLGHDTMYWYKQDSKKFLKIMFSYNNKELIINETVPNRFSPKSPDKAHLNLHINSLELGDSAVYFCASSRGRPRDIPGRNTEAFFGQGTRLTVV.